What follows are 6 T cell receptor beta chains derived from one specimen sequenced in a study of T cell clonality in common variable immunodeficiency. Study conclusions and caveats: In common variable immunodeficiency, TCR beta chains reportedly carried fewer deletions and N-nucleotide insertions.

Profiling relied on immunoSEQ multiplex PCR, and the TCRdb table lists in-frame clones only, not all of them. The sample presents 40,000 to 50,000 clones, none singletons. Which antigens these TCRs recognize remains unknown. The sequenced sample consisted of peripheral blood mononuclear cells. Receptors originate from a human donor with common variable immunodeficiency.

Points on this clone: The read finishes 3 residues shy of the CDR3 end, and the germline J gene is used to complete it. The chain joins TRBV7-2 to TRBJ1-2; D uncertain. Germline lookup yields CDR1 SGHTA and CDR2 FQGNSA. V gave up 4 bases and J gave up 2 bases, with 8 bases separating them. This CDR3 is 13 amino acids long. The part of the CDR3 DNA that was read is TGTGCCAGCAGCTCCGACACCAACTATGGC. Translation gives CASSSDTNYG. The complete CDR3 protein is CASSSDTNYGYTF.

As regards this clone: The CDR3 is cut off 3 residues early in the read; its end comes from the germline J gene. V gene TRBV19 combines with J gene TRBJ2-1, with no clear D. Germline V lookup: CDR1 LNHDA, CDR2 SQIVND (reference sequence). This CDR3 region has 12 residues. V lost 4 bases to trimming and J lost 4 bases, with 5 bases between them. The CDR3 bases that were read are TGTGCCAGTAGTACTATGTACAATGAG. This codes for CASSTMYNE. The whole CDR3 reads CASSTMYNEQFF.

This clone occurred many times. The CDR3 extends 3 residues past the end of the read, so its final part is completed from the germline J gene. This rearrangement joins TRBV19 to TRBJ1-2, with 7 bases matching TRBD1. Germline CDR1 is LNHDA and CDR2 is SQIVND (reference sequence). The CDR3 spans 11 residues. The sequenced part of the CDR3 DNA is TGTGCCACTACGACAGGGTGGAGC. Its translation is CATTTGWS. The whole CDR3 sequence is CATTTGWSYTF.

This clone was observed many times. The read is 3 residues too short to cover the CDR3 end, so that end is filled in from the germline J gene. The V and J genes are TRBV5-1 and TRBJ1-6, with D perhaps matching TRBD1 (6 bases). Germline V gives CDR1 SGHRS, CDR2 YFSETQ. CDR3 size: 15 residues. The germline V and J ends were trimmed by 1 base and 7 bases, with 12 bases remaining between them. The CDR3 is CASSLNTGLNSPLHF. The part of the CDR3 DNA that was read is TGCGCCAGCAGCTTGAACACAGGGTTGAATTCACCC.

The sequenced CDR3 bases are TGTGCCAGCAGCTTATTAGCGGGAAGCACAGATACG. It yields the protein CASSLLAGSTDT. The whole CDR3 is CASSLLAGSTDTQYF. This chain connects TRBV11-2 to TRBJ2-3, with 8 positions matching TRBD2. From the germline J gene comes the end of the CDR3, since the read stops 3 residues before it. The CDR3 is 15 residues long. After removal of 2 bases from V and 0 bases from J, the junction contained 1 base not matched to a gene. The germline V gene has CDR1 SGHAT and CDR2 FQNNGV.

On this clone itself: The sequenced fragment ends 3 residues before the CDR3 boundary, so the rest is inferred from the germline J gene. This sequence joins TRBV18 and TRBJ1-5, with D tentatively TRBD1 (6 bases). This CDR3 contains 13 residues. Trimming shortened V by 4 bases and J by 5 bases, and 9 bases separated the two germline ends. Germline assignment: CDR1 KGHSH and CDR2 LQKENI. CDR3 DNA, as far as it was read: TGTGCCAGCTCACACAGGACAGATCAGCCC. Encoded protein: CASSHRTDQP. The entire CDR3 protein reads CASSHRTDQPQHF.